These 23 T cell receptor beta chains originate from one sample sequenced in a study of cytomegalovirus exposure and HLA in healthy donors. The PCR used 60 Vbeta and 13 Jbeta primers. Produced via immunoSEQ multiplex PCR; TCRdb's table is partial and in-frame only. The top ten clones hold around 1.9% of a sample with approximately 170,000 clones, roughly 79% of them seen once. The sequenced sample was PBMCs. The source is a woman in her thirties in good health and CMV-seropositive.

The V and J genes are TRBV6-5 and TRBJ2-7; possible D gene TRBD1, 6 bases. The CDR3 spans 14 residues. Germline V gene data show CDR1 as MNHEY and CDR2 as SVGAGI. The V end was cut by 4 bases, the J end by 2 bases, with 12 bases between. The CDR3 loop is CASSSLRDTYEQYF. The CDR3 DNA reads as TGTGCCAGCAGTTCTCTTAGGGACACCTACGAGCAGTACTTC.

The chain combines TRBV30 with TRBJ1-2; 7 bases agree with TRBD1. Looked up from germline, CDR1 is GTSNPN and CDR2 is SVGIG (reference sequence). The CDR3 loop spans 12 amino acids. The ends lost 4 bases at V and 4 bases at J; junction bases unmatched: 3. The CDR3 loop reads CAWKDRSYGYTF. CDR3 nucleotides: TGTGCCTGGAAGGACAGGTCCTATGGCTACACCTTC. The whole variable domain, remainder taken from reference TRBV30 and TRBJ1-2, is SQTIHQWPATLVQPVGSPLSLECTVEGTSNPNLYWYRQAAGRGLQLLFYSVGIGQISSEVPQNLSASRPQDRQFILSSKKLLLSDSGFYLCAWKDRSYGYTFGSGTRLTVV.

The J gene is TRBJ1-1, the V gene TRBV28; the D gene is possibly TRBD1 (5 bases). Germline values: CDR1 MDHEN, CDR2 SYDVKM. The V and J ends lost 5 bases and 10 bases respectively, with 17 bases between them. This CDR3 has 13 residues. The CDR3 nucleotides are TGTGCCAGCAGTCAGGGACTGACCGGCGGAGCTTTCTTT. Translation: CASSQGLTGGAFF.

This clone was counted once. The chain has TRBV5-4 and TRBJ2-2; 14 nucleotides line up with TRBD2. The CDR3 contains 16 residues. Trimming cost V 3 bases and J 7 bases; bases outside gene matches: 5. Germline-derived CDR1 and CDR2 are SGHNT and YYREEE (reference sequence). The CDR3 DNA follows: TGTGCCAGCAGCTCCGGGACTAGCGGGAGTGTCGGGGAGCTGTTTTTT. This encodes CASSSGTSGSVGELFF.

This chain connects TRBV19 to TRBJ1-4; maybe TRBD1 (6 bases). The CDR3 totals 16 residues. The germline CDR1 and CDR2 sequences are LNHDA and SQIVND (reference sequence). V was shortened by 2 bases and J by 0 bases, with 10 bases between the two germline ends. The chain's CDR3 is CASSIQGIATNEKLFF. The DNA for the CDR3 is TGTGCCAGTAGTATACAGGGGATAGCAACTAATGAAAAACTGTTTTTT.

The chain has TRBV6-5 and TRBJ2-1; TRBD2 matches at 9 bases. Germline CDR1 is MNHEY and CDR2 is SVGAGI. The CDR3 has 14 residues. Trimming removed 6 bases from V and 4 bases from J; junction bases left unmatched: 4. The CDR3 coding sequence is TGTGCCAGCAGGGGCAGCGGGGGGTACAATGAGCAGTTCTTC. Its protein product is CASRGSGGYNEQFF.

This chain connects TRBV11-3 to TRBJ2-5; TRBD1 matches 7 bases. With the DNA end fitting TRBJ2-7 better, the J assignment may be wrong. CDR1 is SGHNT and CDR2 is YENEEA in the germline V gene. CDR3 length: 13 amino acids. CDR3 amino acids: CASSLMTGIEQYF. The CDR3 DNA sequence: TGTGCCAGCAGCTTGATGACAGGGATCGAGCAGTACTTC.

J is TRBJ1-5 and V is TRBV5-6; D remains ambiguous. This CDR3 has 15 amino acids. CDR1 is SGHDT and CDR2 is YYEEEE in the germline V gene. V lost 2 bases, J lost 2 bases, and 11 bases lay in between. The chain's CDR3 is CASSFSPSGNQPQHF. The DNA for the CDR3 is TGTGCCAGCAGCTTTAGCCCGTCGGGCAATCAGCCCCAGCATTTT.

This clone has only a few counts. The genes are TRBV5-4 and TRBJ2-1; 7 nucleotides align to TRBD2. Germline trimming cut 6 bases from V and 0 bases from J; bases unmatched to any gene: 6. The CDR3 spans 15 residues. Germline CDR1 SGHNT, CDR2 YYREEE (reference sequence). The DNA for the CDR3 is TGTGCCAGCACCTGGGGGGGTAGCTCCTACAATGAGCAGTTCTTC. It yields the protein CASTWGGSSYNEQFF.

This clone is a singleton in its sample. The chain combines TRBV14 with TRBJ2-4; 7 nucleotides line up with TRBD2. Looked up from germline, CDR1 is SGHDN and CDR2 is FVKESK. J lost 7 bases, V lost 4 bases, and 4 bases had no gene match. The length of the CDR3 is 13 residues. This chain's CDR3 is CASSRAGMNIQYF. CDR3 sequence (DNA): TGTGCCAGCAGCCGAGCGGGAATGAACATTCAGTACTTC.

A few counts support this clone. CDR3 in amino acids: CASSQDGDSTDTQYF. The CDR3 nucleotides are TGCGCCAGCAGCCAAGATGGAGATAGCACAGATACGCAGTATTTT. The chain couples TRBV4-1 to TRBJ2-3; D not resolved. The CDR3 consists of 15 residues. The V end was cut by 0 bases, the J end by 0 bases, with 7 bases between. Germline lookup yields CDR1 MGHRA and CDR2 YSYEKL.

The chain combines TRBV2 with TRBJ2-2, with TRBD1 matching over 7 bases. CDR1 and CDR2 (germline): SNHLY, FYNNEI. This CDR3 has 15 residues. V lost 7 bases, J lost 4 bases, and 9 bases stayed unmatched. CDR3 nucleotides: TGTGCCAGCACTGAGCAGGGGGTGAGCACCGGGGAGCTGTTTTTT. Its translation: CASTEQGVSTGELFF.

The chain has TRBV10-2 and TRBJ2-2; TRBD1 might be the D (6 bases). Trimming shortened V by 6 bases and J by 7 bases, and 15 bases separated the two germline ends. CDR3 length: 14 residues. Looked up from germline, CDR1 is WSHSY and CDR2 is SAAADI. The CDR3 nucleotides are TGCGCCAGCAGGAAACAGGGATCAGGCGGGGAGCTGTTTTTT. Residues: CASRKQGSGGELFF.

The chain joins TRBV5-1 to TRBJ1-1, with D possibly TRBD1 on 6 matching bases. The germline V and J ends were trimmed by 0 bases and 2 bases, with 11 bases remaining between them. This CDR3 is built from 15 residues. The V gene's germline CDR1 is SGHRS and CDR2 YFSETQ. The DNA of the CDR3 is TGCGCCAGCAGCTTGGGTCAGGGGTCCAACACTGAAGCTTTCTTT. Encoded protein: CASSLGQGSNTEAFF.

The chain is built from TRBV29-1 and TRBJ1-2, with 7 bases aligning to TRBD1. Per the germline V gene, CDR1 is SQVTM and CDR2 is ANQGSEA. The CDR3 is 12 amino acids. The trim removed 3 bases at V and 4 bases at J, leaving 2 bases unmatched. The CDR3 bases are TGCAGCGTTGATGACAGGGCCTATGGCTACACCTTC. This translates into CSVDDRAYGYTF.

The chain employs TRBV12-5 and TRBJ1-1; D perhaps matches TRBD1 (5 bases). CDR3 length equals 14 residues. CDR1 LGHNT and CDR2 FRNRAP come from the germline V gene. Trimming took 0 bases from V and 6 from J, leaving 11 bases between them. The CDR3: CASGLVPGMSEAFF. The CDR3 bases are TGTGCTAGTGGTTTGGTACCAGGGATGTCTGAAGCTTTCTTT.

The gene calls are TRBV5-8 and TRBJ2-7; 8 positions match TRBD1. Germline V CDR1 and CDR2: SGHTS, YDEGEE. J gave up 9 bases and V 0 bases, and 8 bases lay outside the gene matches. CDR3 length: 14 residues. The CDR3 region has the DNA TGTGCCAGCAGCTTGGGACAGGGGTCCATGGGGCAGTACTTC. The encoded protein is CASSLGQGSMGQYF.

This sequence joins TRBV19 and TRBJ1-1, with D maybe TRBD1 (6 bases). The germline gives CDR1 LNHDA, CDR2 SQIVND (reference sequence). This CDR3 spans 14 amino acids. V shed 3 bases and J shed 5 bases, with 13 bases lying between them. The CDR3 DNA sequence: TGTGCCAGTAGTATCTTAGCGGGGGCTACTGAAGCTTTCTTT. The encoded protein is CASSILAGATEAFF.

CDR3 in amino acids: CASGYEGALSNQPQHF. In DNA form, the CDR3 reads TGTGCCAGTGGTTACGAGGGGGCCCTAAGCAATCAGCCCCAGCATTTT. This rearrangement joins TRBV19 to TRBJ1-5; TRBD1 matches 7 bases. CDR1 is LNHDA and CDR2 is SQIVND in the germline V gene (reference sequence). The CDR3 contains 16 residues. V gave up 8 bases and J gave up 1 base; unmatched junction bases: 11. Complete variable domain (other parts from reference TRBV19 and TRBJ1-5): DGGITQSPKYLFRKEGQNVTLSCEQNLNHDAMYWYRQDPGQGLRLIYYSQIVNDFQKGDIAEGYSVSREKKESFPLTVTSAQKNPTAFYLCASGYEGALSNQPQHFGDGTRLSIL.

This clone was seen more than once but under ten times. The chain combines TRBV5-6 with TRBJ2-3, with 11 bases matching TRBD2. The V segment lost 4 bases and the J segment 2 bases; nucleotides outside the gene matches: 6. Germline V lookup: CDR1 SGHDT, CDR2 YYEEEE. The length of the CDR3 is 16 residues. The CDR3 here is CASSDGLAGTTDTQYF. The CDR3 nucleotides are TGTGCCAGCAGCGATGGACTAGCGGGCACCACAGATACGCAGTATTTT.

The V call is TRBV27, the J call TRBJ1-2, with 8 bases matching TRBD1. Germline trimming cut 0 bases from V and 8 bases from J; bases unmatched to any gene: 14. Germline values: CDR1 MNHEY, CDR2 SMNVEV (reference sequence). The CDR3 spans 17 residues. The CDR3 DNA sequence: TGTGCCAGCAGTTTATCGTCCCTACTAGGACAGGGCAGGGGCTACACCTTC. Amino acid sequence: CASSLSSLLGQGRGYTF.

The gene calls are TRBV29-1 and TRBJ1-3; D not resolved. From germline, CDR1 is SQVTM and CDR2 ANQGSEA. The CDR3 loop spans 11 amino acids. V was pared by 6 bases and J by 0 bases, with 3 bases between. Written as DNA, the CDR3 is TGCAGCGTCGTCTCTGGAAACACCATATATTTT. This gives the protein CSVVSGNTIYF.

V gene TRBV19 combines with J gene TRBJ1-5, with TRBD1 as a possible D gene (5 bases). Germline CDR1 is LNHDA and CDR2 is SQIVND (reference sequence). This CDR3 has 15 residues. Trimming cost V 3 bases and J 0 bases, with 9 bases left between them. CDR3 region: CASSIGQGSNQPQHF. CDR3 nucleotides: TGTGCCAGTAGTATTGGGCAGGGTAGCAATCAGCCCCAGCATTTT.